A single sample is the source of the 27 T cell receptor beta chains below, sequenced in a study of early T cells in non-severe SARS-CoV-2 infection. In TCRdb, the 5' RACE reads were re-called with MiXCR into one record per CDR3 protein. Found here are some 59,000 distinct CDR3 sequences, 7.5% to 9.5% of them singletons; the top ten hold roughly 4%. This specimen was whole blood, taken at baseline. The receptors derive from an adult who was a healthcare worker with PCR-confirmed SARS-CoV-2 infection or an uninfected control (not recorded which).

J is TRBJ2-3 and V is TRBV11-2; D gene uncertain. Germline V CDR1 and CDR2: SGHAT, FQNNGV. The germline V and J ends were trimmed by 0 bases and 6 bases, with 10 bases remaining between them. The CDR3 covers 14 residues. The CDR3 region is CASSLETPADTQYF. Written as DNA, the CDR3 is TGTGCCAGCAGCTTAGAAACACCGGCGGATACGCAGTATTTT. Variable domain in full (rest from reference TRBV11-2 and TRBJ2-3): EAGVAQSPRYKIIEKRQSVAFWCNPISGHATLYWYQQILGQGPKLLIQFQNNGVVDDSQLPKDRFSAERLKGVDSTLKIQPAKLEDSAVYLCASSLETPADTQYFGPGTRLTVL.

This clonotype was found a few times. The chain links TRBV11-2 to TRBJ2-3, with TRBD2 matching over 8 bases. The CDR3 is made up of 14 amino acids. Per germline, CDR1 SGHAT and CDR2 FQNNGV. The J segment lost 6 bases and the V segment lost 1 base, leaving 3 bases of the junction unmatched. The CDR3 sequence: CASSLAAGADTQYF. CDR3 nucleotide sequence: TGTGCCAGCAGCTTAGCAGCGGGAGCTGATACGCAGTATTTT.

This clonotype was counted between two and nine times. The chain combines TRBV29-1 with TRBJ2-1; TRBD2 agrees at 7 bases. Germline CDR1 is SQVTM and CDR2 is ANQGSEA. J lost 0 bases, V lost 4 bases, and 21 bases had no gene match. The CDR3 has 20 amino acids. CDR3 residues: CSVGVIAGVGIMSSYNEQFF. The CDR3 DNA sequence: TGCAGCGTTGGTGTTATTGCGGGAGTGGGTATAATGAGCTCCTACAATGAGCAGTTCTTC.

In this sample, this clonotype turned up a few times. The J gene is TRBJ2-3, the V gene TRBV19; D may be TRBD2 (5 bases). The CDR3 runs 15 residues. CDR1 is LNHDA and CDR2 is SQIVND in the germline V gene (reference sequence). The V end was cut by 6 bases, the J end by 0 bases, with 13 bases between. In nucleotides, the CDR3 is TGTGCCAGTAGCGATCGGGAAACTAGCACAGATACGCAGTATTTT. This encodes CASSDRETSTDTQYF.

This clonotype was picked up a small number of times. The rearrangement uses TRBV7-2 and TRBJ1-3; D is unresolved. The CDR3 is 11 residues long. Germline V lookup: CDR1 SGHTA, CDR2 FQGNSA. Trimming stripped 1 base from V and 5 bases from J, with 0 bases between. The CDR3 DNA is TGTGCCAGCAGCTTAGGAAACACCATATATTTT. It yields the protein CASSLGNTIYF. The whole variable domain, remainder taken from reference TRBV7-2 and TRBJ1-3, is GAGVSQSPSNKVTEKGKDVELRCDPISGHTALYWYRQSLGQGLEFLIYFQGNSAPDKSGLPSDRFSAERTGGSVSTLTIQRTQQEDSAVYLCASSLGNTIYFGEGSWLTVV.

This clonotype was seen only a few times. The gene calls are TRBV20-1 and TRBJ2-1; perhaps TRBD2 as D (6 bases). V was shortened by 0 bases and J by 7 bases, with 16 bases between the two germline ends. The germline V gene encodes CDR1 DFQATT and CDR2 SNEGSKA (reference sequence). The CDR3 spans 15 residues. CDR3 in amino acids: CSARDRGRDLNEQFF. CDR3 coding DNA: TGCAGTGCTAGAGATCGAGGGCGGGACCTGAATGAGCAGTTCTTC.

This clonotype was recorded at least ten times. The chain employs TRBV6-5 and TRBJ2-1; D uncertain. This CDR3 region has 15 residues. Germline V gene lookup returns CDR1 MNHEY and CDR2 SVGAGI. Trimming took off 6 bases at V and 3 bases at J, with 15 bases between the two ends. CDR3 region: CASRSAPEFYNEQFF. The CDR3 DNA reads as TGTGCCAGCAGGTCCGCCCCGGAGTTCTACAATGAGCAGTTCTTC.

This clonotype was counted a few times. This sequence joins TRBV20-1 and TRBJ1-3; D is perhaps TRBD1 (6 bases). The germline CDR1 and CDR2 sequences are DFQATT and SNEGSKA (reference sequence). This CDR3 is built from 15 residues. V was trimmed by 0 bases and J by 3 bases, leaving 12 bases between them. CDR3 sequence reads: CSARDRLDSGNTIYF. For the CDR3, the DNA is TGCAGTGCTAGAGATCGTTTGGACAGTGGAAACACCATATATTTT.

This chain links TRBV7-8 with TRBJ2-5; D may be TRBD1 or TRBD2 (6 bases each). Germline V lookup: CDR1 SGHVS, CDR2 FQNEAQ. V was cut by 1 base and J by 5 bases, with 11 bases left in between. The CDR3 loop spans 14 amino acids. The CDR3 bases are TGTGCCAGCAGCTTAGTTACAGGGAGGGAGACCCAGTACTTC. This codes for CASSLVTGRETQYF.

This clonotype was recorded a few times. This chain connects TRBV5-4 to TRBJ2-7; D is perhaps TRBD2 (5 bases). The V and J ends lost 5 bases and 0 bases respectively, with 15 bases between them. The CDR3 is 15 residues long. Germline V lookup: CDR1 SGHNT, CDR2 YYREEE (reference sequence). CDR3 loop: CASSRDQVSSYEQYF. DNA for the CDR3: TGTGCCAGCAGTCGGGATCAGGTCAGCTCCTACGAGCAGTACTTC.

The chain links TRBV7-9 to TRBJ2-1, with TRBD2 matching over 12 bases. The V and J ends lost 1 base and 8 bases, in that order; junction bases with no gene match: 3. Germline V gene lookup returns CDR1 SEHNR and CDR2 FQNEAQ (reference sequence). The length of the CDR3 is 15 residues. Here the CDR3 reads CASSLVLAGGDEQFF. CDR3 bases: TGTGCCAGCAGCTTAGTACTAGCGGGAGGCGATGAGCAGTTCTTC.

This clonotype appeared a few times. The CDR3 loop is CASSVAGGGTDTQYF. The CDR3 DNA sequence: TGTGCCAGCAGCGTAGCGGGGGGGGGCACAGATACGCAGTATTTT. V usage is TRBV9 and J usage is TRBJ2-3, with 8 bases that match TRBD2. The germline V gene encodes CDR1 SGDLS and CDR2 YYNGEE. CDR3 length: 15 residues. The junction had 1 base not matched to a gene; V was cut back by 0 bases and J by 1 base.

The sample holds a few counts of this clonotype. This chain joins TRBV7-9 and TRBJ2-1; possibly TRBD2 for D (5 bases). The CDR3 sequence is 12 residues long. Germline V CDR1 and CDR2: SEHNR, FQNEAQ (reference sequence). V gave up 2 bases and J gave up 10 bases, with 9 bases separating them. CDR3 region: CASSLLGAEQFF. CDR3 sequence (DNA): TGTGCCAGCAGCTTATTGGGAGCCGAGCAGTTCTTC.

This clonotype has at least ten counts. J is TRBJ2-5 and V is TRBV4-1, with 16 nucleotides matching TRBD2. The CDR3 loop spans 17 amino acids. V lost 4 bases to trimming and J lost 5 bases; unmatched junction nucleotides: 7. Germline V gene lookup returns CDR1 MGHRA and CDR2 YSYEKL. CDR3 DNA sequence: TGCGCCAGCAGCCCAGGGGGACTAGCGGGAGGGGGTGAGACCCAGTACTTC. Translated: CASSPGGLAGGGETQYF.

This clonotype was seen repeatedly, ten times or more. The V and J genes are TRBV5-1 and TRBJ2-5; the D gene is possibly TRBD2 (5 bases). The CDR3 contains 14 residues. Per germline, CDR1 SGHRS and CDR2 YFSETQ. The ends were cut back, 0 bases at V and 5 bases at J, with 11 bases in the middle. DNA of the CDR3: TGCGCCAGCAGCTTGGACGGCGGGTACGAGACCCAGTACTTC. Its translation: CASSLDGGYETQYF.

The sample holds many counts of this clonotype. J is TRBJ2-7 and V is TRBV28, with D unclear. Trimming removed 3 bases from V and 5 bases from J, with 5 bases in between. Germline V CDR1 and CDR2: MDHEN, SYDVKM. This CDR3 is built from 11 residues. CDR3 sequence reads: CASSFRDEQYF. Written as DNA, the CDR3 is TGTGCCAGCAGTTTCCGGGACGAGCAGTACTTC.

As regards this clonotype: A read error may produce the germline difference seen at one junction end. This rearrangement joins TRBV7-2 to TRBJ1-2, with D perhaps TRBD1 (5 bases). The CDR3 extends over 9 amino acids. The germline V gene encodes CDR1 SGHTA and CDR2 FQGNSA. CDR3 residues: CASSLSGPF. The DNA of the CDR3 is TGTGCCAGCAGCTTATCGGGACCCTTC.

This clonotype was observed many times. The J gene is TRBJ1-1, the V gene TRBV20-1; the D gene is possibly TRBD1 (5 bases). V was clipped by 3 bases and J by 5 bases, with 16 bases between them. The CDR3 has 14 residues. Germline V CDR1 and CDR2: DFQATT, SNEGSKA (reference sequence). The CDR3 protein is CSASRGGVGTEAFF. CDR3 nucleotide sequence: TGCAGTGCTAGTCGTGGAGGGGTCGGGACTGAAGCTTTCTTT.

This clonotype was seen a few times. The genes are TRBV12-3 or TRBV12-4 and TRBJ1-5, with TRBD1 identical over 8 bases. This CDR3 has 13 residues. After removal of 3 bases from V and 7 bases from J, the junction contained 2 bases not matched to a gene. The CDR3 sequence is CASSLAGGQPQHF. The CDR3 DNA is TGTGCCAGCAGTTTGGCAGGGGGCCAGCCCCAGCATTTT.

Written as DNA, the CDR3 is TGTGCCAGCCACTTAGCCAACCAAGAGACCCAGTACTTC. It codes for CASHLANQETQYF. The V and J genes are TRBV7-6 and TRBJ2-5, with D unresolved. The V gene lost 8 bases and the J gene lost 0 bases, with 10 bases spanning the gap. CDR1 and CDR2 (germline): SGHVS, FNYEAQ. The CDR3 is 13 residues long.

The rearrangement joins TRBV12-3 or TRBV12-4 to TRBJ1-6, with TRBD1 matching over 7 bases. The CDR3 runs to 15 residues. The ends lost 6 bases at V and 6 bases at J; junction bases unmatched: 8. The CDR3 DNA reads TGTGCCAGCAGACGTGACCGGGACAGTAATTCACCCCTCCACTTT. Its translation: CASRRDRDSNSPLHF.

This chain joins TRBV7-8 and TRBJ1-3, with D unresolved. Germline V gene sequence: CDR1 SGHVS, CDR2 FQNEAQ. This CDR3 contains 15 residues. V was cut by 4 bases and J by 4 bases, with 14 bases left in between. The CDR3: CASSSRPSTGNTIYF. For the CDR3, the DNA is TGTGCCAGCAGCTCAAGGCCCTCGACGGGAAACACCATATATTTT.

The rearrangement uses TRBV7-9 and TRBJ2-3, with 10 bases aligning to TRBD2. CDR3 length: 14 amino acids. The V gene's germline CDR1 is SEHNR and CDR2 FQNEAQ (reference sequence). J lost 1 base, V lost 5 bases, and 0 bases had no gene match. CDR3: CASSTSGGTDTQYF. CDR3 in DNA: TGTGCCAGCAGCACTAGCGGGGGCACAGATACGCAGTATTTT.

The table lists this clonotype with a few counts. The rearrangement uses TRBV29-1 and TRBJ1-2; perhaps TRBD1 as D (5 bases). V was trimmed by 1 base and J by 8 bases, leaving 14 bases between them. There are 13 residues in the CDR3. Germline-derived CDR1 and CDR2 are SQVTM and ANQGSEA. The CDR3 here is CSVEVGVSRGYTF. CDR3 nucleotide sequence: TGCAGCGTTGAAGTAGGGGTTTCTCGAGGCTACACCTTC. Variable domain in full (rest from reference TRBV29-1 and TRBJ1-2): SAVISQKPSRDICQRGTSLTIQCQVDSQVTMMFWYRQQPGQSLTLIATANQGSEATYESGFVIDKFPISRPNLTFSTLTVSNMSPEDSSIYLCSVEVGVSRGYTFGSGTRLTVV.

This clonotype came up many times. The chain uses TRBV7-3 and TRBJ2-3; D uncertain. V lost 5 bases to trimming and J lost 4 bases, with 10 bases between them. Germline CDR1 SGHTA, CDR2 FQGTGA. CDR3 length: 13 residues. The CDR3 here is CASSINMADTQYF. The CDR3 DNA is TGTGCCAGCAGCATCAATATGGCAGATACGCAGTATTTT.

This clonotype showed up many times. This sequence joins TRBV12-3 or TRBV12-4 and TRBJ1-2; 8 bases agree with TRBD1. J gave up 4 bases and V 2 bases, and 3 bases lay outside the gene matches. The CDR3 spans 14 residues. CDR3 coding DNA: TGTGCCAGCAGTTTACCAGGGGGCGGCTATGGCTACACCTTC. Translated: CASSLPGGGYGYTF.

This clonotype was detected only a few times. V and J are TRBV18 and TRBJ2-4; 10 bases agree with TRBD2. There are 16 residues in the CDR3. Germline CDR1 KGHSH, CDR2 LQKENI. V trimming: 4 bases; J trimming: 2 bases; junction bases outside the gene matches: 5. The CDR3 loop reads CASSHGLADPKNIQYF. DNA of the CDR3: TGTGCCAGCTCACACGGACTAGCGGACCCCAAAAACATTCAGTACTTC. The variable domain in full, with the rest retrieved from reference TRBV18 and TRBJ2-4, is NAGVMQNPRHLVRRRGQEARLRCSPMKGHSHVYWYRQLPEEGLKFMVYLQKENIIDESGMPKERFSAEFPKEGPSILRIQQVVRGDSAAYFCASSHGLADPKNIQYFGAGTRLSVL.